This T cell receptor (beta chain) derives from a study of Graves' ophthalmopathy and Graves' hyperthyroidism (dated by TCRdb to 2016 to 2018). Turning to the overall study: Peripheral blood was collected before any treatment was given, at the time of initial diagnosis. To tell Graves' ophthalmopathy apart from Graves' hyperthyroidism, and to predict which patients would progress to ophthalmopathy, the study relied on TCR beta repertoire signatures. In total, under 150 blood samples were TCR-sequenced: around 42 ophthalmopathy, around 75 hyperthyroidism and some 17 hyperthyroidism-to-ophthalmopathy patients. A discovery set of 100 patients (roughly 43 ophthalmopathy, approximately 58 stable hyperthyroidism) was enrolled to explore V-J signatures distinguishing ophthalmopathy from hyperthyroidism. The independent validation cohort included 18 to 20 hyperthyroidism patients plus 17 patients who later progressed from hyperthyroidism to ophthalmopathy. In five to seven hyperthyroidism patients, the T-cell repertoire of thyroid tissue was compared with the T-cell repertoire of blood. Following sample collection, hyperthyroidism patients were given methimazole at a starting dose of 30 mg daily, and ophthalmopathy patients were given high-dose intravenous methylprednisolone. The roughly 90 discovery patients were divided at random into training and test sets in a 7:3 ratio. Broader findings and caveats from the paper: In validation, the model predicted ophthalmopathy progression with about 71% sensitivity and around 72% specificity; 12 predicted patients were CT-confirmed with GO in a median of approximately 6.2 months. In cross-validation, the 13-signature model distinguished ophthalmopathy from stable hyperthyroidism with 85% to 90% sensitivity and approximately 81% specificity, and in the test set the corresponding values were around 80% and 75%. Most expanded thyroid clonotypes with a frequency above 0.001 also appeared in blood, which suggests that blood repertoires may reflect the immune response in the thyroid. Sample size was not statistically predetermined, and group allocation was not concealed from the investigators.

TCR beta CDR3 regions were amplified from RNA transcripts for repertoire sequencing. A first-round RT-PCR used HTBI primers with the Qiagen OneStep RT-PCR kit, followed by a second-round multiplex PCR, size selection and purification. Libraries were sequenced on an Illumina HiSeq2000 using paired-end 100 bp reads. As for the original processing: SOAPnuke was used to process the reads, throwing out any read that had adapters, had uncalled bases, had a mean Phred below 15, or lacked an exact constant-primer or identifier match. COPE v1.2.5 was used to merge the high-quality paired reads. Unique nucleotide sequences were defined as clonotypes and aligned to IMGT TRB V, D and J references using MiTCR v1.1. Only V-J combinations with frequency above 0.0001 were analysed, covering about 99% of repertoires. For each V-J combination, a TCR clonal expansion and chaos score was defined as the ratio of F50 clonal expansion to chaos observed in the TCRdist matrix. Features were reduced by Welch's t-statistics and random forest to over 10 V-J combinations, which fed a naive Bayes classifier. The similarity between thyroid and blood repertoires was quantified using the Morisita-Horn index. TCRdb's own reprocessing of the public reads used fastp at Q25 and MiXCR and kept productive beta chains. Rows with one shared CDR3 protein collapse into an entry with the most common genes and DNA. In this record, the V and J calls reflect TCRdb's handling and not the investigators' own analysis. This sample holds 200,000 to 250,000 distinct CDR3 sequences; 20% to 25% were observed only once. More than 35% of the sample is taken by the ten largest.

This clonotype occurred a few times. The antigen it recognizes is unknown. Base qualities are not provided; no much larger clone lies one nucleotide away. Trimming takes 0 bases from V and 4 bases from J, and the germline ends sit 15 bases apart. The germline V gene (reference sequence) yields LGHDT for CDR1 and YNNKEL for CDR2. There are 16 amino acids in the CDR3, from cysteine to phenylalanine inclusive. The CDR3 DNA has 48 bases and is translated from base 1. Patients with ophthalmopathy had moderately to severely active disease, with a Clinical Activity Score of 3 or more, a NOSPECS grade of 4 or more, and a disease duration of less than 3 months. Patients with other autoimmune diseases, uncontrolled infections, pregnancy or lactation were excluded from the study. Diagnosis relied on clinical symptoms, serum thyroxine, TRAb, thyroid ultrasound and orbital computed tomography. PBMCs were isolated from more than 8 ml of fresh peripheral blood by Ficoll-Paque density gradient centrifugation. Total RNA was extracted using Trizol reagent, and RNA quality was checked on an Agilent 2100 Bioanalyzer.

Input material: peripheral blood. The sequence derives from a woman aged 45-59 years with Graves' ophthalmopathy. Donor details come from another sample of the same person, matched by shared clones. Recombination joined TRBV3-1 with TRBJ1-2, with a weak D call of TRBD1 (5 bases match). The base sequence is TGTGCCAGCAGCCAAGATGCCCAGGGCCTACTCTATGGCTACACCTTC. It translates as CASSQDAQGLLYGYTF.